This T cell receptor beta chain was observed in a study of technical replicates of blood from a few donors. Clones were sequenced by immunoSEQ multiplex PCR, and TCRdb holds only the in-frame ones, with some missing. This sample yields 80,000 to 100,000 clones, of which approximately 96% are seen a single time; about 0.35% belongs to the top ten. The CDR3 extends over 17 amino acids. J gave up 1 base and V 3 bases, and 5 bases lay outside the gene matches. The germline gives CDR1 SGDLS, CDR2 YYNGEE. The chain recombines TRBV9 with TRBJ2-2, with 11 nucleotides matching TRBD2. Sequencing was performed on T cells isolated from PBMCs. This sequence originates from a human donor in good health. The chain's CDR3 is CASSALGTSGNTGELFF. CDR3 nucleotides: TGTGCCAGCAGCGCCCTTGGGACTAGCGGGAACACCGGGGAGCTGTTTTTT.